The entry that follows covers one T cell receptor (beta chain) sequence. What this receptor recognizes is not known. No base quality values were provided; no much bigger clone lies one nucleotide off. Based on the germline V gene (reference sequence), the CDR1 and CDR2 sequences are LNHDA and SQIVND. The CDR3 measures 14 amino acids from cysteine to phenylalanine. Only the CDR3 region is kept as DNA, spanning 42 bases read in frame from base 1. V lost 6 bases and J lost 6 bases, and the count of bases not matched to a germline gene is 2. The cohort was made up of several hundred healthy bone marrow donors. At the time of sampling, every cohort member was nominally healthy, though immune exposures that went unrecorded were likely present. The donor was CMV seropositive and was included in the group of around 300 seropositive cohort members. Each donor provided a peripheral blood sample, and peripheral blood mononuclear cells were used for TCR beta sequencing. The Qiagen DNeasy Blood Extraction Kit was used to extract genomic DNA from the blood cell samples.

These data originate in a study of cytomegalovirus exposure and HLA in healthy donors (dated by TCRdb to the late 2010s). Background for the entire study: According to an earlier analysis of 587 of the donors, 150 million to 200 million T cells yielded some 120 million unique TCR beta sequences and 250 to 350 Gb of sequence data. About 280 gigabases of sequencing data and tens of millions of unique TCR sequences made up an early release that covered some 640 HLA-typed donors. Of the roughly 400 genotyped donors, 81% fell in the genetic ancestry cluster associated with self-reported Caucasian donors. The aim of the study was to test whether cataloging public T cell receptors could identify signatures of past pathogen exposure. The T cell repertoires of around 670 subjects were profiled by immunosequencing and related to cytomegalovirus serostatus. Besides the first cohort of 500 to 700 subjects, a separate validation cohort made up of about 120 different subjects was used. High-throughput TCR immunosequencing, statistical association of individual TCRs with disease status, and machine learning were combined to predict cytomegalovirus infection status. A later analysis re-analyzed previously published TCR beta repertoires from several hundred donors and added high-resolution HLA genotyping to study TCR occurrence patterns. Rather than using new phenotypic data, the later analysis identified candidate immune exposures from TCR beta sequences and from how often those sequences occurred across donors. An earlier analysis of 500 to 650 of the donors applied high-throughput TCR beta sequencing to assess whether each TCR beta V gene segment acted as functional or pseudogenic. Donor age, sex, ethnicity and CMV serostatus were compiled alongside the repertoire data. In a later genetic analysis, genome-wide SNP genotypes for 398 of the 666 donors were used, and that subset was treated as a discovery cohort. Every repertoire in the discovery cohort had been generated on one and the same sequencing platform. HLA typing covered class I and class II loci at four-digit resolution. The number of typed donors differed by locus: about 620-630 for A, B, C, DRB1 and DQB1; 522 for DQA1; 606 for DPA1; and around 490 for DPB1. Because of strong linkage in the cohort, a handful of DR-DQ haplotypes were treated as single units for association and clustering. Among about 360 genotyped donors of the cohort, an average of around 240,000 unique TCR beta nucleotide sequences were sequenced per donor, approximately 20% of them non-productive.

Summary of the overall study and its limitations: In both the original and validation cohorts, the classifier was reported to diagnose cytomegalovirus status with high specificity and sensitivity. According to a later analysis, TCR association rates differed among HLA loci, with DRB1 alleles showing the most associated TCRs and HLA-C alleles showing the fewest. Because counts were too low, seventeen rarely observed V segments, including chromosome 9 orphons, were excluded from the earlier analysis of 587 of the donors. Broadly in line with IMGT annotations, most TCR beta V segments showed up in productive rearrangements about 87% or about 30% of the time in an earlier analysis of about 500 of the donors. A later analysis found that HLA-associated TCR beta chains were more clonally expanded and had lower generation probabilities than equally common non-associated chains. An association between a missense DCLRE1C variant and V-gene and J-gene trimming of TCR beta chains was found in a later genetic analysis and replicated in an independent cohort. The study gave a list of 150 to 200 TCR beta chains associated with cytomegalovirus. At a false discovery rate of 0.05, a later analysis linked under 20,000 TCR beta sequences to specific HLA alleles. HLA typing was unavailable for some donors at each locus, so association tests used only the typed subset. Strong co-occurrence of HLA alleles, especially DR and DQ, made assigning TCR associations to individual alleles difficult. The authors suggested that the approach could potentially be extended to other disease states and immunological phenotypes. The presence/absence analyses assumed that sequencing depth was roughly uniform across donors, and that assumption may not be true. According to a later genetic analysis, donors in an Asian-associated ancestry cluster had fewer N-insertions in productive TCRs than the roughly 670-donor mean. A further reported finding was that TCR beta sequences accurately predicted the HLA-A and HLA-B alleles for most subjects in the first cohort. A later analysis reported that several top co-occurrence clusters appeared linked to parvovirus B19, influenza, CMV and Epstein-Barr virus. In this cohort, only TCR beta chains were sequenced, and detectable features were limited by the absence of alpha or paired-chain data. Some IMGT-functional V segments, including TRBV6-2 and TRBV6-3, could not be told apart with the 87-base-pair reads, so those segments were excluded. Linkage disequilibrium might explain the correlated functional status among segregating V segments, but an unknown experimental factor could not be ruled out. A few of the identified cytomegalovirus-associated TCR beta chains were confirmed in vitro to be specific for cytomegalovirus antigens. A cluster of highly shared sequence variants was judged likely to be a technical artifact of the sequencing pipeline. According to a later analysis, most CMV-associated TCR beta chains appeared to be HLA-restricted, and the HLA associations seemed to be driven largely by CMV exposure. The only immune exposure information available for the cohort was CMV serostatus. While some public TCRs were present in many individuals, most TCR sequences turned up only very rarely across donors.

Receptors were amplified or captured by the immunoSEQ multiplex PCR assay. For the multiplex PCR, a mixture combining 60 forward primers for TCR Vbeta segments and 13 reverse primers for TCR Jbeta segments was used. The CDR3 region of rearranged TCR beta genes was amplified from genomic DNA by a multiplex PCR assay. The amplified TCR beta libraries were sequenced on the Illumina HiSeq System as 87-base-pair reads. The authors' pipeline ran thus. A later analysis tallied roughly 78 million unique TCR beta chains across the 666 repertoires, and 10 million to 11 million of those chains were shared by two or more donors. Raw reads were error-corrected and collapsed into unique sequences with a nearest-neighbor algorithm that merged closely related sequences to remove PCR and sequencing errors. To assign V, D and J gene segments, CDR3 sequences were aligned to IMGT reference sequences. For a sequence to be retained, a match of at least six nucleotides was required to both a V gene segment and a J gene segment. A rearrangement was called productive if the CDR3 had no stop codons and remained in frame with V and J, and every other rearrangement was called non-productive. Following IMGT convention, CDR3 was defined as the stretch from the second conserved V-encoded cysteine to the conserved J-encoded phenylalanine. In an earlier analysis of 550 to 650 of the donors, sequences lacking an unambiguous match to a single V gene segment were excluded. An earlier analysis of a few hundred of the donors classified V segments as functional when productive rearrangements were above 56.7% and as segregating when the standard deviation between donors was above 5%. To diagnose cytomegalovirus status from the catalog of TCR beta chain sequences, a statistical classification framework was built. In a later analysis, V and J genes were assigned by comparing TCR nucleotide sequences against IMGT/GENE-DB human TR gene sequences. Using the TCRdist pipeline, a later analysis assigned CDR3 sequences along with most-parsimonious VDJ recombination scenarios. In a later analysis, every TCR beta chain was defined by the combination of its CDR3 amino acid sequence and its V-gene family, and reads without a unique V-gene family were dropped. In a later analysis, nearly 600 highly shared, low-generation-probability nucleotide sequences were removed to address suspected cross-contamination and a sequencing artifact. A later analysis calculated a clonal expansion index for each public chain from normalized within-repertoire ranks of inferred template counts. A later analysis computed generation probabilities with a VDJ recombination model fitted to out-of-frame rearrangements, and checked the results against IGoR. Hypergeometric tests were used in a later analysis to score TCR-TCR, TCR-HLA and TCR-CMV co-occurrence, with a repertoire-size bias correction applied to the TCR pairs. In a later analysis, false discovery rates were estimated by permuting HLA or CMV assignments 20 times. A later analysis grouped co-occurring TCRs with DBSCAN, adding TCRdist sequence similarity when clustering within HLA-allele-positive subsets. Co-occurrence clustering excluded repertoires with fewer than 30,000 or more than 120,000 public chains, plus five with anomalous nucleotide sharing. TCRdb obtained this table from immuneACCESS and retained in-frame rearrangements with V and J assigned. These tables miss some clones; where compared with another copy, unresolved V genes account for less than half of the shortfall, and the remainder is unexplained. D and trimming come from the DNA, and the V and J calls and clone size come from that table. This sample gives approximately 260,000 clones in total; 80% to 90% of them show up just once. The leading ten clones occupy roughly 2% of the sample.

This receptor was taken from a woman aged 40 to 50 in good health and CMV-seropositive. Input material: PBMCs. Here the chain combines TRBV19 and TRBJ2-1; the junction holds 13 bases that match TRBD2. The CDR3: CASSRLAGGNEQFF. The sequenced DNA is TGTGCCAGTAGCCGACTAGCGGGAGGCAATGAGCAGTTCTTC. Where the CDR3 stops, the reference TRBV19 and TRBJ2-1 genes take over; the full variable domain is DGGITQSPKYLFRKEGQNVTLSCEQNLNHDAMYWYRQDPGQGLRLIYYSQIVNDFQKGDIAEGYSVSREKKESFPLTVTSAQKNPTAFYLCASSRLAGGNEQFFGPGTRLTVL.